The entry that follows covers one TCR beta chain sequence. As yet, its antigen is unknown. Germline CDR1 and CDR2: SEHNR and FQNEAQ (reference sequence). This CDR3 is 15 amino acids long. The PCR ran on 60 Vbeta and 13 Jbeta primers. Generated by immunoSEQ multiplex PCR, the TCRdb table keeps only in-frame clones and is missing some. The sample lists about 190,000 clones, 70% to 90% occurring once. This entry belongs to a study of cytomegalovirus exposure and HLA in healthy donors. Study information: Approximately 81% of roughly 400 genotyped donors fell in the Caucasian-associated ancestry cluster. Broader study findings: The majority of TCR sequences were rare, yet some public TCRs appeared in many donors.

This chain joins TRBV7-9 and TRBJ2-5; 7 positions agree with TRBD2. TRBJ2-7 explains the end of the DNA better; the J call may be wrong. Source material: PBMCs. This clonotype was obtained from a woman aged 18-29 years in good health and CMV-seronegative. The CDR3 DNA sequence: TGTGCCAGCAGCTCTACTAGCGAGACCTCCTACGAGCAGTACTTC. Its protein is CASSSTSETSYEQYF.